This TCR beta chain appears in the sequencing data of a study of T cells in Graves' hyperthyroidism and ophthalmopathy. Overall study: Before treatment of any kind, peripheral blood was taken at initial diagnosis.

On the basis of clinical symptoms, serum thyroxine and TRAb, thyroid ultrasound and orbital computed tomography, diagnoses were made. RNA transcripts yielded amplified TCR beta CDR3 regions. HTBI primers were used for first-round RT-PCR of the TCR CDR3. TCRdb reanalysed the multiplex PCR reads using MiXCR and keeps one entry per CDR3 protein. The sample has approximately 520,000 distinct CDR3 sequences, around 21% seen once; the top ten hold less than 30%. Trimming took 0 bases from V and 2 from J, leaving 14 bases between them. This CDR3 is 17 amino acids long. Germline V CDR1 and CDR2: SGHTA, FQGNSA. This clonotype was seen more than once but under ten times. Its specificity is unknown. Study conclusions and caveats: Most expanded thyroid clonotypes above 0.001 recurred in blood. Model predictions of ophthalmopathy came a median approximately 6.2 months before onset.

This clonotype was obtained from a man aged 18 to 29 with Graves' hyperthyroidism. This sequence joins TRBV7-2 and TRBJ2-4; D may be TRBD2 (7 bases). Material for sequencing was blood. The CDR3 nucleotides read TGTGCCAGCAGCTTAGCCCTAGGGGGGGCAACCAAAAACATTCAGTACTTC. Its translation: CASSLALGGATKNIQYF.